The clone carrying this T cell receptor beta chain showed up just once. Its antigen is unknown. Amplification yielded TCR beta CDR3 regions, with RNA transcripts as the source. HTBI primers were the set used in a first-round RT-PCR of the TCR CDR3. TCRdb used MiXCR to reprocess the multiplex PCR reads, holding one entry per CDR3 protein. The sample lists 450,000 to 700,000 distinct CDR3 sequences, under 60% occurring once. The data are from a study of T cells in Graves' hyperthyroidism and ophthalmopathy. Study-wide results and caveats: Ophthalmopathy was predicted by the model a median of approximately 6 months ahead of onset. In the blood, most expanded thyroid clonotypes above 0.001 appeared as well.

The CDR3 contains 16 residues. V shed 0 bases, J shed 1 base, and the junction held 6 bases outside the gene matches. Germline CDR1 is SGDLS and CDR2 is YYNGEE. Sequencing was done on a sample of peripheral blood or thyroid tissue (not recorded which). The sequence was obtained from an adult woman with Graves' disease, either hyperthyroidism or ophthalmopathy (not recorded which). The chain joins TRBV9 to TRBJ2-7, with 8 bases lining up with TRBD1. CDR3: CASSVGDRGGSYEQYF. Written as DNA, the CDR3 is TGTGCCAGCAGCGTAGGAGACAGGGGAGGATCCTACGAGCAGTACTTC.